This entry concerns a single T cell receptor beta chain. Its antigen is unknown. This sample was taken from a study of shared clonotypes between healthy human individuals. Study-wide findings and caveats: Apart from blood, nothing was sampled; tissue repertoires likely differ. It was the few donors that limited the genetic and exposure-history diversity represented. The study found roughly 5% of naive CD4 clonotypes shared across a handful of donors.

CDR1 SEHNR and CDR2 FQNEAQ come from the germline V gene (reference sequence). The CDR3 contains 17 residues. J was trimmed by 7 bases and V by 3 bases; bases with no gene match: 9. Donors were healthy HIV-negative adults without recently reported acute infections or vaccinations. The data were produced by immunoSEQ multiplex PCR, yet TCRdb's version contains in-frame clones alone and is incomplete. The data show roughly 2,300,000 clones, with about 90% seen just once and roughly 0.34% held by the top ten. This clonotype was obtained from a young man in good health. Some clones in this sample may be carry-over from other donors' samples. The chain carries TRBV7-9 and TRBJ2-2; 12 bases map to TRBD1. The specimen was naive CD4+ T cells from PBMCs. Subset given: CD45RA+ positively selected. DNA of the CDR3: TGTGCCAGCAGCTTCCCGGGACAGGGGGCGGTAAACGGGGAGCTGTTTTTT. It specifies CASSFPGQGAVNGELFF.